These 12 T cell receptor beta chains share one sample of origin, sequenced in a study of blood T cells in healthy people across ages. Sample-barcoded 5' priming and a J-beta primer mix drove a second PCR of roughly 6 to 12 cycles. TCRdb ran MiXCR on the 5' RACE reads and lists one entry per CDR3 protein. The sample yields hundreds of thousands of distinct CDR3 sequences, around 48% seen once. Sequenced: blood. These receptors were taken from a man under 40 in good health.

Only a few counts were recorded for this clonotype. The J gene is TRBJ1-1, the V gene TRBV27; D remains unclear. Germline CDR1 and CDR2: MNHEY and SMNVEV (reference sequence). The CDR3 is 15 amino acids. V was trimmed by 2 bases and J by 1 base, leaving 11 bases between them. CDR3 bases: TGTGCCAGCAGTTTAAACTCCTTGGGGAACACTGAAGCTTTCTTT. The encoded protein is CASSLNSLGNTEAFF.

There are a few counts of this clonotype. This chain uses TRBV5-1 with TRBJ2-3; D could derive from TRBD1 or TRBD2 (6 bases each). The germline gives CDR1 SGHRS, CDR2 YFSETQ. The CDR3 has 16 residues. Trimming shortened V by 2 bases and J by 3 bases, and 16 bases separated the two germline ends. CDR3 region: CASSFTIGGNTDTQYF. The CDR3 DNA sequence: TGCGCCAGCAGCTTTACTATAGGGGGGAATACAGATACGCAGTATTTT.

The chain uses TRBV27 and TRBJ2-1; 7 bases are shared with TRBD1. This CDR3 contains 15 residues. Germline values: CDR1 MNHEY, CDR2 SMNVEV (reference sequence). The J segment lost 8 bases and the V segment lost 5 bases, leaving 12 bases of the junction unmatched. CDR3 sequence reads: CASSPDRDRKDEQFF. Written as DNA, the CDR3 is TGTGCCAGCAGTCCAGACAGGGATCGGAAGGATGAGCAGTTCTTC.

This clonotype was seen a few times. The chain employs TRBV7-2 and TRBJ2-3, with D hard to call. The CDR3 contains 13 residues. Trimming removed 4 bases from V and 2 bases from J, with 7 bases in between. CDR1 and CDR2 from the germline V gene are SGHTA and FQGNSA. The CDR3, as DNA: TGTGCCAGCAGCTCCTACATCACAGATACGCAGTATTTT. Translated, it gives CASSSYITDTQYF.

The gene calls are TRBV6-1 and TRBJ1-2, with D perhaps TRBD1 (5 bases). V lost 6 bases and J lost 4, with 12 bases in between. Germline CDR1 and CDR2: MNHNS and SASEGT. CDR3 length: 13 residues. In DNA, the CDR3 is TGTGCCAGCAGGGAGGGACTGATCTATGGCTACACCTTC. Encoded protein: CASREGLIYGYTF.

The rearrangement joins TRBV12-3 or TRBV12-4 to TRBJ1-4, with TRBD1 identical over 10 bases. The CDR3 loop spans 15 amino acids. The J segment lost 7 bases and the V segment lost 4 bases, leaving 6 bases of the junction unmatched. The CDR3 here is CASSSFDRGREKLFF. In DNA form, the CDR3 reads TGTGCCAGCAGTTCTTTCGACAGGGGGCGTGAAAAACTGTTTTTT.

The chain has TRBV24-1 and TRBJ2-2; tentative D call: TRBD2 (6 bases). The CDR3 loop spans 15 amino acids. Germline V gene data show CDR1 as KGHDR and CDR2 as SFDVKD. V was trimmed by 10 bases and J by 3 bases, leaving 17 bases between them. The CDR3 nucleotides read TGTGCCACTGGACCCAGCGGGTGGGACACCGGGGAGCTGTTTTTT. Protein product: CATGPSGWDTGELFF.

V usage is TRBV6-2 or TRBV6-3 and J usage is TRBJ1-1, with TRBD1 identical over 8 bases. J gave up 7 bases and V 5 bases, and 6 bases lay outside the gene matches. Germline CDR1 reads MNHEY; CDR2 reads SVGEGT. CDR3 size: 13 residues. The CDR3 DNA reads as TGTGCCAGCAGTCGCAGGGGGCTAAGTGAAGCTTTCTTT. The encoded protein is CASSRRGLSEAFF.

Note on this clonotype: In this CDR3 the conserved last residue, phenylalanine or tryptophan, is missing, so a read error is likely. The J gene is TRBJ2-7, the V gene TRBV7-9; 9 nucleotides align to TRBD1. The V segment lost 8 bases and the J segment 1 base; nucleotides outside the gene matches: 3. CDR1 and CDR2 (germline): SEHNR, FQNEAQ (reference sequence). The CDR3 extends over 13 amino acids. CDR3 in DNA: TGTGCCAGCCGGGACAGGGAGTCCTACGAGCAGTACTGC. Translated: CASRDRESYEQYC.

The chain links TRBV29-1 to TRBJ2-2, with D maybe TRBD1 (5 bases). Germline V gives CDR1 SQVTM, CDR2 ANQGSEA. The CDR3 loop spans 13 amino acids. Trimming took 7 bases from V and 2 from J, leaving 11 bases between them. The CDR3 nucleotides read TGCAGCGCTCAGGGCCTCAACACCGGGGAGCTGTTTTTT. It yields the protein CSAQGLNTGELFF.

V and J are TRBV7-9 and TRBJ2-3, with D possibly being TRBD2 (6 bases). V lost 5 bases, J lost 6 bases, and 18 bases lay in between. CDR1 and CDR2 from the germline V gene are SEHNR and FQNEAQ (reference sequence). The CDR3 is made up of 15 amino acids. The CDR3 DNA reads TGTGCCAGCAGCCCCGCGGCCAGGGAGGTGGATACGCAGTATTTT. Amino acid sequence: CASSPAAREVDTQYF.

The DNA of the CDR3 is TGTGCCAGCAGCCACCCGGGAGATGAGCAGTTCTTC. Residues: CASSHPGDEQFF. This chain links TRBV6-5 with TRBJ2-1; maybe TRBD2 (6 bases). The CDR3 sequence is 12 residues long. Germline CDR1 MNHEY, CDR2 SVGAGI. Trimming left V 6 bases short and J 8 bases short, with 11 bases between.